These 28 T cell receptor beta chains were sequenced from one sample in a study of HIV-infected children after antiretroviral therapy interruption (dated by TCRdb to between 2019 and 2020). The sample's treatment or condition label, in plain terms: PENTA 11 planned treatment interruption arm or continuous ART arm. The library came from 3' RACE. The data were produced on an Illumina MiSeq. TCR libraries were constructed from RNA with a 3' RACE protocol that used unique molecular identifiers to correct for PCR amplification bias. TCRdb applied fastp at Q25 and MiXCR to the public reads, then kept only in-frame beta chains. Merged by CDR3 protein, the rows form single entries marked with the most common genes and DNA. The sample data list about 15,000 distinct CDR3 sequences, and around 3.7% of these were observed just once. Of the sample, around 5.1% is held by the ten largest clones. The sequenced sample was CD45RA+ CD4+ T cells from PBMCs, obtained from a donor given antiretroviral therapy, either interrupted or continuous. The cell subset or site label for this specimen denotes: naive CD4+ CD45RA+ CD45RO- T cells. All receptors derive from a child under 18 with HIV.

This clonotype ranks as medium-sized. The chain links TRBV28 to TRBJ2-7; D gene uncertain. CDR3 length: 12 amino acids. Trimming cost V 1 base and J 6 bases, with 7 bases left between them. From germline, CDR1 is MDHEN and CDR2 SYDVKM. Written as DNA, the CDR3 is TGTGCCAGCAGTTTATCACCGTTCGAGCAGTACTTC. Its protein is CASSLSPFEQYF.

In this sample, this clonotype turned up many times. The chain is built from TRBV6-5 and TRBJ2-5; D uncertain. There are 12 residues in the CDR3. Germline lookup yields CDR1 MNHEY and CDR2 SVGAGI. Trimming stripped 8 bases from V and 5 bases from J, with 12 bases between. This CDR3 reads CASANMGETQYF. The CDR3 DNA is TGTGCCAGCGCTAACATGGGGGAGACCCAGTACTTC.

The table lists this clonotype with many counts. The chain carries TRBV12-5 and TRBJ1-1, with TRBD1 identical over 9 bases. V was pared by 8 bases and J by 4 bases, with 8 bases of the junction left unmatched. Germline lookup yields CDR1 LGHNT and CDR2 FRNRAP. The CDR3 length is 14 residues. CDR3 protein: CASLVQGARTEAFF. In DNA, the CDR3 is TGTGCTAGTTTGGTACAGGGGGCGCGCACTGAAGCTTTCTTT.

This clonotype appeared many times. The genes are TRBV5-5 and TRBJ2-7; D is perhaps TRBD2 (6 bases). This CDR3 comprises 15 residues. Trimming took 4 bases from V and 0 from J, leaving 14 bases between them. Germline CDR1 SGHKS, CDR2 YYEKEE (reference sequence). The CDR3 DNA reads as TGTGCCAGCAGCATCGGGACTTCGAGCTCCTACGAGCAGTACTTC. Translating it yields CASSIGTSSSYEQYF.

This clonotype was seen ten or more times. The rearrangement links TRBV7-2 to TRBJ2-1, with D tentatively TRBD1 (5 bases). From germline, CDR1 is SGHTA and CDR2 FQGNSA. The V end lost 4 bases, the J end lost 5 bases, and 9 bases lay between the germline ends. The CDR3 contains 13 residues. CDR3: CASSSDRDNEQFF. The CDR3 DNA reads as TGTGCCAGCAGCTCAGACAGAGACAATGAGCAGTTCTTC.

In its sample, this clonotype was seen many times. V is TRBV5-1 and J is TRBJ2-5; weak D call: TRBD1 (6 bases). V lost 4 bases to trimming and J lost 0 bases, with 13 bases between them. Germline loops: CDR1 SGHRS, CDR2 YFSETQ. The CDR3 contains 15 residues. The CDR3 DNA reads TGCGCCAGCAGCCAATCTGGGACAAACCAAGAGACCCAGTACTTC. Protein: CASSQSGTNQETQYF.

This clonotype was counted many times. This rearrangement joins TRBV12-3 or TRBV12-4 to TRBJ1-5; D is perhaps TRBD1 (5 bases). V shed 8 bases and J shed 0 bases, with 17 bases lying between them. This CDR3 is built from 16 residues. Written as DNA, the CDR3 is TGTGCCAGCGGGAGCGGGACGGAATATAGCAATCAGCCCCAGCATTTT. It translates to CASGSGTEYSNQPQHF.

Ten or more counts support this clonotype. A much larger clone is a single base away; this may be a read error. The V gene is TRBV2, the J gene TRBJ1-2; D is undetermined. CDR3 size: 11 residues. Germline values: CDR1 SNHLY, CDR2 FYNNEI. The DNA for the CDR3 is TGTGACAGCACGGCCGGAGATGGCTACACCTTC. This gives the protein CDSTAGDGYTF.

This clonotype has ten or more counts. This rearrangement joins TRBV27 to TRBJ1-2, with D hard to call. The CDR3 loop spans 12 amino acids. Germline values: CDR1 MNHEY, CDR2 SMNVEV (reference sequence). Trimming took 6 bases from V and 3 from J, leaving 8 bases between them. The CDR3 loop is CASRRGDYGYTF. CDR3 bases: TGTGCCAGCAGGCGGGGAGACTATGGCTACACCTTC.

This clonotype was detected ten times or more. CDR3 nucleotides: TGTGCCAGCTTTCTCCGGGACTCTTATGAACAGTACTTC. This encodes CASFLRDSYEQYF. The chain combines TRBV13 with TRBJ2-7; perhaps TRBD2 as D (6 bases). V dropped 8 bases and J dropped 10 bases, with 21 bases sitting between them. Germline V gene data show CDR1 as PRHDT and CDR2 as FYEKMQ (reference sequence). This CDR3 comprises 13 residues.

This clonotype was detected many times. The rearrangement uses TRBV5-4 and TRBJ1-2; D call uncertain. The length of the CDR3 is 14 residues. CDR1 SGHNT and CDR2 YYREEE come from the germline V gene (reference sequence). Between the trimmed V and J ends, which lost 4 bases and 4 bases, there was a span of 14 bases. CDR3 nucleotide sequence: TGTGCCAGCAGCCAGGCTGGCCGCACCTATGGCTACACCTTC. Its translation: CASSQAGRTYGYTF.

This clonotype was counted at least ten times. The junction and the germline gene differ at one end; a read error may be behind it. The CDR3 DNA sequence: TGCGCCAGCAGCGAGTCGATGGACACAACTCGGTATTTT. Protein: CASSESMDTTRYF. V and J are TRBV10-2 and TRBJ2-3; D is perhaps TRBD1 (5 bases). The length of the CDR3 is 13 residues. Germline V gene sequence: CDR1 WSHSY, CDR2 SAAADI.

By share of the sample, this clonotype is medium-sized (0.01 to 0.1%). CDR3 nucleotide sequence: TGTGCCAGCACAGGGGATAGCAATCAGCCCCAGCATTTT. Encoded protein: CASTGDSNQPQHF. This chain uses TRBV6-1 with TRBJ1-5; D is possibly TRBD1 (6 bases). Looked up from germline, CDR1 is MNHNS and CDR2 is SASEGT. CDR3 size: 13 residues. V was pared by 7 bases and J by 0 bases, with 7 bases between.

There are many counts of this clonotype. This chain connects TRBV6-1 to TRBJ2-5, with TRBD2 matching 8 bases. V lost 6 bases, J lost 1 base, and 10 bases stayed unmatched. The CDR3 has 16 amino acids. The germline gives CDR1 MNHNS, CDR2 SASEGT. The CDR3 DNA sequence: TGTGCCAGCAGCAAAAGGAGCGGGGGCTTCCAAGAGACCCAGTACTTC. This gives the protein CASSKRSGGFQETQYF.

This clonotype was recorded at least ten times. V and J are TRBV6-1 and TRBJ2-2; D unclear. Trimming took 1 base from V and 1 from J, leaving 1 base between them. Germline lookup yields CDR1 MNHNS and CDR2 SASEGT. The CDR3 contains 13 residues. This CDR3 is CASSEGNTGELFF. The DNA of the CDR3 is TGTGCCAGCAGTGAAGGGAACACCGGGGAGCTGTTTTTT.

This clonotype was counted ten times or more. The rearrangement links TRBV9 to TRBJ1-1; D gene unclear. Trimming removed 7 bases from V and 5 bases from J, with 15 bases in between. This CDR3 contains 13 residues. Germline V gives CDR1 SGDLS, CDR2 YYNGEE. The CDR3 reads CASARTAATEAFF. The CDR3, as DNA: TGTGCCAGCGCAAGAACAGCCGCTACTGAAGCTTTCTTT. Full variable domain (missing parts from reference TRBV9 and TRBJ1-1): DSGVTQTPKHLITATGQRVTLRCSPRSGDLSVYWYQQSLDQGLQFLIQYYNGEERAKGNILERFSAQQFPDLHSELNLSSLELGDSALYFCASARTAATEAFFGQGTRLTVV.

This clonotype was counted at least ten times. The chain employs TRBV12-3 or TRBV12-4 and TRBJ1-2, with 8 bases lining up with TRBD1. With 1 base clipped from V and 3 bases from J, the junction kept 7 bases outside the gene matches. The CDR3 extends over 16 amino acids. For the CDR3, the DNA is TGTGCCAGCAGTTTAGAATTGGCAGGGGGCGACTATGGCTACACCTTC. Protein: CASSLELAGGDYGYTF.

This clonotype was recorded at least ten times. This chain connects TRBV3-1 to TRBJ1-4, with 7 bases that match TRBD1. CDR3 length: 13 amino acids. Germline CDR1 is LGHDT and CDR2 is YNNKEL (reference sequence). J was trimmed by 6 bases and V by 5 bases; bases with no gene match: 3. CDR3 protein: CASSYRGDEKLFF. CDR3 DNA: TGTGCCAGCAGCTACAGGGGAGATGAAAAACTGTTTTTT.

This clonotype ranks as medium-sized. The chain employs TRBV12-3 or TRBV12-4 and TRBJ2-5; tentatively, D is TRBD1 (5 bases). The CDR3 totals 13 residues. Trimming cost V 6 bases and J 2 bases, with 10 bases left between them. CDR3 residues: CASRRKGQETQYF. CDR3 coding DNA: TGTGCCAGCAGAAGAAAGGGGCAAGAGACCCAGTACTTC.

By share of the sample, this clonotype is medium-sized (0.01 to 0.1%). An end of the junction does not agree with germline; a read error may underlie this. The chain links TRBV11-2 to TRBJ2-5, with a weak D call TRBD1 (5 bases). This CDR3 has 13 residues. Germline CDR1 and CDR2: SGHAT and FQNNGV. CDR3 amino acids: CASSFDSQDTQYF. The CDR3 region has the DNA TGTGCCAGCAGTTTTGACAGCCAAGACACCCAGTACTTT.

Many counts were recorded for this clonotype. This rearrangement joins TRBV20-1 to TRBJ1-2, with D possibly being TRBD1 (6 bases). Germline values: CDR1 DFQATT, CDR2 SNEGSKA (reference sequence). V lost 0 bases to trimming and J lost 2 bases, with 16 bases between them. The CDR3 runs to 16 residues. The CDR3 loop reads CSARDPTGRRNYGYTF. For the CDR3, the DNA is TGCAGTGCTAGAGACCCGACAGGTCGTAGGAACTATGGCTACACCTTC.

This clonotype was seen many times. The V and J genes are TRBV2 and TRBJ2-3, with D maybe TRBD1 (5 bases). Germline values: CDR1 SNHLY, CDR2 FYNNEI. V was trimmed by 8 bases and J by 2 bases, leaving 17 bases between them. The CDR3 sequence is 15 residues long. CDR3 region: CASGREGAITDTQYF. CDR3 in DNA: TGTGCCAGCGGTCGTGAAGGGGCCATCACAGATACGCAGTATTTT.

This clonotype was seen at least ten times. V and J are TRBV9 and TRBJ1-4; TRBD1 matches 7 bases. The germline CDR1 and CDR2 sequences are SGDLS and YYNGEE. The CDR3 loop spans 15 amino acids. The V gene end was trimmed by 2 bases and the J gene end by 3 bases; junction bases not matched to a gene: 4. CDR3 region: CASSVRDRPNEKLFF. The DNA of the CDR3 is TGTGCCAGCAGCGTGCGGGACAGACCTAATGAAAAACTGTTTTTT. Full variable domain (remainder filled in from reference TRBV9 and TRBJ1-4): DSGVTQTPKHLITATGQRVTLRCSPRSGDLSVYWYQQSLDQGLQFLIQYYNGEERAKGNILERFSAQQFPDLHSELNLSSLELGDSALYFCASSVRDRPNEKLFFGSGTQLSVL.

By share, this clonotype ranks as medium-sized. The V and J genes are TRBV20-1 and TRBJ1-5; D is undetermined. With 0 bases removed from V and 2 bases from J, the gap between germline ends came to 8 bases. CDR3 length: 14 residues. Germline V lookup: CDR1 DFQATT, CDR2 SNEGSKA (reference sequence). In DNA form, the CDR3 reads TGCAGTGCTAGAGATATCGCAGGCAATCAGCCCCAGCATTTT. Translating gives CSARDIAGNQPQHF.

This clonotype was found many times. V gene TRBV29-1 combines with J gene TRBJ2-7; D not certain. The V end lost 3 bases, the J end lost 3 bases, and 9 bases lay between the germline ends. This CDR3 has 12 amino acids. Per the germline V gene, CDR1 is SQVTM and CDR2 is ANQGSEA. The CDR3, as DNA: TGCAGCGTTGACCCCGGAAACTACGAGCAGTACTTC. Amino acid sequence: CSVDPGNYEQYF.

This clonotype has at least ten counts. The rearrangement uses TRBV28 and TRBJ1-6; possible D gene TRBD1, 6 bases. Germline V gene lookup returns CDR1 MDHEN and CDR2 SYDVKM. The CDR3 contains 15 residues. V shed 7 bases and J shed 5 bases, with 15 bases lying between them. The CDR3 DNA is TGTGCCAGCATGGGGGCATCGCAGAATAATTCACCCCTCCACTTT. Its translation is CASMGASQNNSPLHF.

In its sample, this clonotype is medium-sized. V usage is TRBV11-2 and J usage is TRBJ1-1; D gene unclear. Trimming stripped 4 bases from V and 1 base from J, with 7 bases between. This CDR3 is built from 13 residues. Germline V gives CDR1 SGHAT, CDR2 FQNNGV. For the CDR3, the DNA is TGTGCCAGCAGCTCCTTTTCGAACACTGAAGCTTTCTTT. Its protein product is CASSSFSNTEAFF.

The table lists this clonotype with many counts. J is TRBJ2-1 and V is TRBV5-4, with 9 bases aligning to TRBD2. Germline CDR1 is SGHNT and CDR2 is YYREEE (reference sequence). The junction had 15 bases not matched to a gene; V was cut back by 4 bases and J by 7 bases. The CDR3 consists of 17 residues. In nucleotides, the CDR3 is TGTGCCAGCAGCCTCGACCCTGCGGGGGGGCTAAGGAATGAGCAGTTCTTC. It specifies CASSLDPAGGLRNEQFF.